The source of this T cell receptor beta chain is a study of identifying expanded T cells in peripheral blood. Note on this clone: Its target is not known.

Notes on the study in general: Differentially abundant clones: roughly 1.2 between replicates, about 16 at around 15 days, less than 20 at four. Variance in clone template counts between roughly two-week samples significantly increased with total template count across all healthy donors.

The protocol was immunoSEQ multiplex PCR, while the TCRdb copy is restricted to in-frame clones and leaves out a portion. The sample contains about 100,000 clones, around nine tenths of which appear only once. Healthy donors had no documented immune events, such as infections, while sampled. This clonotype was obtained from a person aged 18 to 70 in good health. The sample taken for sequencing was blood.

CDR3 nucleotide sequence: TGTGCCAGCAGCGCCACCTCCCAGGGTACGCAGTATTTT. Encoded protein: CASSATSQGTQYF. The J gene is TRBJ2-3, the V gene TRBV6-4; weak D call: TRBD1 (5 bases). CDR3 length equals 13 residues. The V and J ends lost 6 bases and 8 bases respectively, with 15 bases between them. From germline, CDR1 is MRHNA and CDR2 SNTAGT.